Sequencing of this T cell receptor beta chain was carried out in a study of CD8 T cells in cerebrospinal fluid in Alzheimer's disease. Whole-study context: Clonal expansion of CSF T cells was measured with plate-based and droplet-based single-cell sequencing. General observations from the study: Alzheimer's patients were not enriched for EBV-specific clones, which were not the most expanded. Versus healthy subjects, Alzheimer's patients more often had clones of at least 3%.

CSF cells were profiled by 10X single-cell V(D)J and 5' expression. TCRdb derives one entry per CDR3 protein from the 10x single-cell sequencing reads, leaving out DNA. The table for this sample gives more than 700 distinct CDR3 sequences. Germline V gene sequence: CDR1 MNHEY, CDR2 SMNVEV (reference sequence). There are 14 residues in the CDR3. This clonotype is called medium-sized based on its frequency. Its antigen remains unknown. The source of this sequence is a human donor with Parkinson's disease. Sequencing was carried out using cerebrospinal fluid. The J gene is TRBJ1-4, the V gene TRBV27. The CDR3: CASSLGFWSEKLFF. The variable domain in full, completed from reference TRBV27 and TRBJ1-4, reads EAQVTQNPRYLITVTGKKLTVTCSQNMNHEYMSWYRQDPGLGLRQIYYSMNVEVTDKGDVPEGYKVSRKEKRNFPLILESPSPNQTSLYFCASSLGFWSEKLFFGSGTQLSVL.